One sample yielded the 27 T cell receptor beta chains listed below, sequenced in a study of technical replicates of blood from a few donors. The protocol was immunoSEQ multiplex PCR, while the TCRdb copy is restricted to in-frame clones and leaves out a portion. The table includes around 50,000 clones, roughly 92% detected once. Specimen: T cells isolated from PBMCs. Every receptor here comes from a human donor in good health.

The chain recombines TRBV10-2 with TRBJ2-3; 11 nucleotides match TRBD2. There are 16 residues in the CDR3. The J segment lost 0 bases and the V segment lost 6 bases, leaving 5 bases of the junction unmatched. CDR1 and CDR2 (germline): WSHSY, SAAADI. In DNA form, the CDR3 reads TGCGCCAGCAGGGCTAGCGGGGGGCCTAGCACAGATACGCAGTATTTT. Its protein is CASRASGGPSTDTQYF.

The chain links TRBV10-3 to TRBJ1-3, with D possibly being TRBD1 (5 bases). The V end was cut by 3 bases, the J end by 0 bases, with 12 bases between. Germline V gene data show CDR1 as ENHRY and CDR2 as SYGVKD. The length of the CDR3 is 16 residues. The CDR3 bases are TGTGCCATCAGTGACCCGGACACGAACTCTGGAAACACCATATATTTT. Its protein is CAISDPDTNSGNTIYF.

The gene calls are TRBV5-1 and TRBJ2-5, with TRBD1 matching 7 bases. V trimming: 2 bases; J trimming: 5 bases; junction bases outside the gene matches: 12. Germline lookup yields CDR1 SGHRS and CDR2 YFSETQ. This CDR3 is 16 amino acids long. The chain's CDR3 is CASSFRSTGSRETQYF. CDR3 coding DNA: TGCGCCAGCAGCTTCAGGTCGACAGGGTCACGGGAGACCCAGTACTTC.

V gene TRBV7-3 combines with J gene TRBJ1-1, with D possibly matching TRBD1 (6 bases). Trimming cost V 1 base and J 1 base, with 7 bases left between them. The CDR3 runs 14 residues. In germline, CDR1 is SGHTA, CDR2 FQGTGA. CDR3 loop: CASSLRDTNTEAFF. CDR3 nucleotides: TGTGCCAGCAGCTTAAGGGACACGAACACTGAAGCTTTCTTT.

The chain recombines TRBV5-6 with TRBJ2-7, with D possibly being TRBD2 (5 bases). Germline V CDR1 and CDR2: SGHDT, YYEEEE. V lost 3 bases and J lost 0, with 10 bases in between. The CDR3 extends over 14 amino acids. In DNA form, the CDR3 reads TGTGCCAGCAGCTCCGGACTGGGCTCCTACGAGCAGTACTTC. Protein sequence: CASSSGLGSYEQYF.

The V call is TRBV29-1, the J call TRBJ2-1; 14 nucleotides line up with TRBD2. Germline V gene data show CDR1 as SQVTM and CDR2 as ANQGSEA. CDR3 length: 16 residues. With V trimmed by 4 bases and J by 6 bases, 8 bases remained unmatched. The CDR3 is CSVAQRLAGGGNEQFF. CDR3 coding DNA: TGCAGCGTTGCCCAGCGACTAGCGGGAGGGGGCAATGAGCAGTTCTTC.

This rearrangement joins TRBV5-1 to TRBJ1-4; no clear D gene. The CDR3 is 15 amino acids. Germline V CDR1 and CDR2: SGHRS, YFSETQ. V lost 0 bases, J lost 3 bases, and 9 bases lay in between. The CDR3 spells CASSLGDGANEKLFF. DNA for the CDR3: TGCGCCAGCAGCTTGGGAGACGGGGCTAATGAAAAACTGTTTTTT.

V gene TRBV29-1 combines with J gene TRBJ1-2, with no clear D. The V end was cut by 7 bases, the J end by 0 bases, with 15 bases between. The germline CDR1 and CDR2 sequences are SQVTM and ANQGSEA. This CDR3 spans 14 amino acids. CDR3 sequence: CSAVTREPNYGYTF. The DNA for the CDR3 is TGCAGCGCCGTTACACGTGAACCTAACTATGGCTACACCTTC.

V usage is TRBV5-4 and J usage is TRBJ2-3, with D perhaps TRBD2 (6 bases). There are 13 residues in the CDR3. Trimming took 0 bases from V and 6 from J, leaving 8 bases between them. CDR1 is SGHNT and CDR2 is YYREEE in the germline V gene (reference sequence). CDR3 sequence reads: CASSLGGVDTQYF. CDR3 nucleotides: TGTGCCAGCAGCTTGGGGGGGGTGGATACGCAGTATTTT.

A single count supports this clone. The chain recombines TRBV11-2 with TRBJ2-7, with TRBD2 as a possible D gene (5 bases). This CDR3 spans 13 amino acids. Trimming removed 2 bases from V and 6 bases from J, with 11 bases in between. The germline V gene encodes CDR1 SGHAT and CDR2 FQNNGV. The CDR3 DNA is TGTGCCAGCAGCTTACGTGGAGGTGGCGAGCAGTACTTC. Its translation is CASSLRGGGEQYF.

The chain uses TRBV19 and TRBJ2-7; 11 nucleotides line up with TRBD2. J gave up 0 bases and V 5 bases, and 3 bases lay outside the gene matches. The CDR3 runs to 15 residues. Germline V gives CDR1 LNHDA, CDR2 SQIVND (reference sequence). The CDR3 DNA reads as TGTGCCAGTAGTGGACTAGCGGGCTACTCCTACGAGCAGTACTTC. Amino acid sequence: CASSGLAGYSYEQYF. The complete variable domain, with remaining parts taken from reference TRBV19 and TRBJ2-7, reads DGGITQSPKYLFRKEGQNVTLSCEQNLNHDAMYWYRQDPGQGLRLIYYSQIVNDFQKGDIAEGYSVSREKKESFPLTVTSAQKNPTAFYLCASSGLAGYSYEQYFGPGTRLTVT.

J is TRBJ2-7 and V is TRBV5-1; D is perhaps TRBD1 (5 bases). CDR3 length equals 13 residues. V dropped 3 bases and J dropped 2 bases, with 9 bases sitting between them. From germline, CDR1 is SGHRS and CDR2 YFSETQ. CDR3 DNA: TGCGCCAGCAGCTACCAGGGCCCCTACGAGCAGTACTTC. It specifies CASSYQGPYEQYF.

There are a few counts of this clone. This rearrangement joins TRBV9 to TRBJ1-6, with 7 positions matching TRBD1. V lost 3 bases and J lost 6; bases outside the gene matches: 6. The germline gives CDR1 SGDLS, CDR2 YYNGEE. The CDR3 runs 15 residues. The CDR3 nucleotides read TGTGCCAGCAGCGCCCGACAGGGTACTAATTCACCCCTCCACTTT. This sequence encodes CASSARQGTNSPLHF.

This rearrangement joins TRBV12-5 to TRBJ2-4; 9 bases fit TRBD1. The germline gives CDR1 LGHNT, CDR2 FRNRAP. The ends lost 2 bases at V and 0 bases at J; junction bases unmatched: 14. This CDR3 contains 20 residues. The CDR3 sequence is CASGLTRGQGRVEAKNIQYF. The CDR3 DNA reads TGTGCTAGTGGTTTGACACGGGGACAGGGAAGGGTCGAAGCCAAAAACATTCAGTACTTC.

The J gene is TRBJ1-4, the V gene TRBV13; D not resolved. The CDR3 covers 13 residues. V lost 4 bases to trimming and J lost 5 bases, with 8 bases between them. The germline CDR1 and CDR2 sequences are PRHDT and FYEKMQ (reference sequence). Here the CDR3 reads CASSSQRNEKLFF. CDR3 nucleotide sequence: TGTGCCAGCAGCTCCCAGCGGAATGAAAAACTGTTTTTT.

The chain joins TRBV7-9 to TRBJ2-7; D is possibly TRBD1 (6 bases). The CDR3 spans 13 residues. V lost 5 bases and J lost 3, with 11 bases in between. Germline V gene data show CDR1 as SEHNR and CDR2 as FQNEAQ (reference sequence). The CDR3 nucleotides read TGTGCCAGCAGCCTAGGACAGATCTACGAGCAGTACTTC. Encoded protein: CASSLGQIYEQYF. The full variable domain, in which reference TRBV7-9 and TRBJ2-7 provide the parts outside the CDR3, is DTGVSQNPRHKITKRGQNVTFRCDPISEHNRLYWYRQTLGQGPEFLTYFQNEAQLEKSRLLSDRFSAERPKGSFSTLEIQRTEQGDSAMYLCASSLGQIYEQYFGPGTRLTVT.

This chain connects TRBV9 to TRBJ2-2; TRBD2 is a possible D gene (7 bases). The length of the CDR3 is 16 residues. The germline gives CDR1 SGDLS, CDR2 YYNGEE. The ends were cut back, 4 bases at V and 0 bases at J, with 13 bases in the middle. The CDR3 protein is CASSRGGTTNTGELFF. The CDR3, as DNA: TGTGCCAGCAGCCGCGGGGGCACCACGAACACCGGGGAGCTGTTTTTT.

The chain couples TRBV5-1 to TRBJ2-5; maybe TRBD1 (6 bases). V was shortened by 1 base and J by 1 base, with 11 bases between the two germline ends. Germline V lookup: CDR1 SGHRS, CDR2 YFSETQ. This CDR3 region has 15 residues. The CDR3 here is CASSLQGFTQETQYF. The CDR3 DNA reads as TGCGCCAGCAGCTTGCAGGGGTTTACCCAAGAGACCCAGTACTTC.

The V gene is TRBV28, the J gene TRBJ2-7, with no clear D. The CDR3 spans 14 residues. The germline gives CDR1 MDHEN, CDR2 SYDVKM. V was shortened by 1 base and J by 5 bases, with 12 bases between the two germline ends. CDR3 DNA: TGTGCCAGCAGTTTATATAGTTTTTCCCACGAGCAGTACTTC. Protein: CASSLYSFSHEQYF.

This chain connects TRBV5-1 to TRBJ1-4, with D possibly being TRBD1 (6 bases). Germline V gene sequence: CDR1 SGHRS, CDR2 YFSETQ. Trimming shortened V by 7 bases and J by 3 bases, and 10 bases separated the two germline ends. CDR3 length: 13 residues. The chain's CDR3 is CASGRGSNEKLFF. The CDR3 region has the DNA TGCGCCAGCGGAAGGGGGTCTAATGAAAAACTGTTTTTT. Based on the CDR3 plus reference TRBV5-1 and TRBJ1-4, the full variable domain is KAGVTQTPRYLIKTRGQQVTLSCSPISGHRSVSWYQQTPGQGLQFLFEYFSETQRNKGNFPGRFSGRQFSNSRSEMNVSTLELGDSALYLCASGRGSNEKLFFGSGTQLSVL.

V usage is TRBV5-1 and J usage is TRBJ2-5; D perhaps matches TRBD1 (5 bases). The V and J ends lost 0 bases and 1 base respectively, with 7 bases between them. Germline V gene lookup returns CDR1 SGHRS and CDR2 YFSETQ. The CDR3 has 14 residues. The CDR3 reads CASSLGQFQETQYF. CDR3 DNA sequence: TGCGCCAGCAGCTTGGGACAGTTCCAAGAGACCCAGTACTTC.

The genes are TRBV11-2 and TRBJ2-7, with 7 bases aligning to TRBD1. This CDR3 has 14 residues. In germline, CDR1 is SGHAT, CDR2 FQNNGV. V trimming: 6 bases; J trimming: 0 bases; junction bases outside the gene matches: 5. The CDR3 reads CASRDRLSSYEQYF. In DNA, the CDR3 is TGTGCCAGCAGGGACAGGCTTAGCTCCTACGAGCAGTACTTC.

The V and J genes are TRBV5-1 and TRBJ1-4, with TRBD1 matching 8 bases. The germline CDR1 and CDR2 sequences are SGHRS and YFSETQ. V gave up 4 bases and J gave up 3 bases; unmatched junction bases: 8. The CDR3 has 16 amino acids. CDR3 loop: CASSLRTGSANEKLFF. Here the CDR3 DNA reads TGCGCCAGCAGCCTGAGGACAGGGTCCGCTAATGAAAAACTGTTTTTT.

This clone was recorded a few times. The chain links TRBV18 to TRBJ1-5; TRBD1 might be the D (6 bases). Germline assignment: CDR1 KGHSH and CDR2 LQKENI. The CDR3 extends over 14 amino acids. V was shortened by 4 bases and J by 4 bases, with 11 bases between the two germline ends. The CDR3 region has the DNA TGTGCCAGCTCACAAGAACAGGGAAATCAGCCCCAGCATTTT. It specifies CASSQEQGNQPQHF. The variable domain in full, with the rest retrieved from reference TRBV18 and TRBJ1-5, is NAGVMQNPRHLVRRRGQEARLRCSPMKGHSHVYWYRQLPEEGLKFMVYLQKENIIDESGMPKERFSAEFPKEGPSILRIQQVVRGDSAAYFCASSQEQGNQPQHFGDGTRLSIL.

The chain recombines TRBV7-3 with TRBJ2-3, with D tentatively TRBD1 (6 bases). CDR1 SGHTA and CDR2 FQGTGA come from the germline V gene. CDR3 size: 15 residues. V was clipped by 5 bases and J by 5 bases, with 17 bases between them. CDR3 protein: CASSRSGTPEDTQYF. The CDR3 DNA is TGTGCCAGCAGCCGATCCGGGACACCAGAAGATACGCAGTATTTT.

The rearrangement links TRBV28 to TRBJ2-1; D uncertain. Looked up from germline, CDR1 is MDHEN and CDR2 is SYDVKM. V was shortened by 1 base and J by 4 bases, with 17 bases between the two germline ends. This CDR3 has 17 amino acids. The CDR3 protein is CASSLSGDHASYNEQFF. CDR3 nucleotides: TGTGCCAGCAGTTTATCCGGAGACCACGCCAGTTACAATGAGCAGTTCTTC.

The rearrangement links TRBV13 to TRBJ2-3, with D possibly being TRBD2 (6 bases). Germline assignment: CDR1 PRHDT and CDR2 FYEKMQ (reference sequence). The CDR3 length is 17 residues. V lost 6 bases and J lost 0, with 19 bases in between. This chain's CDR3 is CASRQVRAGPSTDTQYF. The CDR3, as DNA: TGTGCCAGCAGGCAGGTCAGGGCGGGGCCTAGCACAGATACGCAGTATTTT.